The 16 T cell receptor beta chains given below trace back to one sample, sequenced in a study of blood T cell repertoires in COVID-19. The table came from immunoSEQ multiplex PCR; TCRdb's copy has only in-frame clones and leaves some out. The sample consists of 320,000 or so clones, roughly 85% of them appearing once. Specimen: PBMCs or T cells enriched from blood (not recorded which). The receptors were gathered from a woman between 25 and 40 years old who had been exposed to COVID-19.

CDR3 protein: CASSLPGGQTYNEQFF. The DNA for the CDR3 is TGTGCCAGCAGTTTACCCGGGGGGCAAACCTACAATGAGCAGTTCTTC. The rearrangement joins TRBV27 to TRBJ2-1, with D possibly matching TRBD2 (7 bases). V lost 2 bases and J 2 bases, leaving 13 bases between the germline ends. The CDR3 loop spans 16 amino acids. The V gene's germline CDR1 is MNHEY and CDR2 SMNVEV (reference sequence).

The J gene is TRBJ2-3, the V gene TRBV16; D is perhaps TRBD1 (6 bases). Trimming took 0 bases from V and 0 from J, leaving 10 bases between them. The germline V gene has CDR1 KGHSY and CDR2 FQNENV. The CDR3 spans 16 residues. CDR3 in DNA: TGTGCCAGCAGCCAATCGCAGGGGAGAAGCACAGATACGCAGTATTTT. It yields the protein CASSQSQGRSTDTQYF.

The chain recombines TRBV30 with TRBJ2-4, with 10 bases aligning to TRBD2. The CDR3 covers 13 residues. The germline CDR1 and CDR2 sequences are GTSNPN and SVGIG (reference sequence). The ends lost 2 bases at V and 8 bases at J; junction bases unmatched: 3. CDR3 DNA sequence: TGTGCCTGGAGTAGCGGGGGGGATGACATTCAGTACTTC. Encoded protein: CAWSSGGDDIQYF.

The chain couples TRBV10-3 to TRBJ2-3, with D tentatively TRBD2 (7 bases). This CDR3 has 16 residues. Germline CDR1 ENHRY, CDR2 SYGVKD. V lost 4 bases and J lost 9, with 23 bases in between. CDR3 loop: CAISGYGGGPGGTQYF. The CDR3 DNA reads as TGTGCCATCAGTGGGTATGGGGGGGGGCCGGGCGGGACGCAGTATTTT.

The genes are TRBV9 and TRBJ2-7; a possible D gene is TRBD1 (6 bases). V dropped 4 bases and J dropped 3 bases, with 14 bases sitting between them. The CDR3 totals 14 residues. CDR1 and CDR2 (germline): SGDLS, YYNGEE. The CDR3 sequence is CASSKQGDRYEQYF. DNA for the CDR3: TGTGCCAGCAGCAAACAGGGTGATCGCTACGAGCAGTACTTC.

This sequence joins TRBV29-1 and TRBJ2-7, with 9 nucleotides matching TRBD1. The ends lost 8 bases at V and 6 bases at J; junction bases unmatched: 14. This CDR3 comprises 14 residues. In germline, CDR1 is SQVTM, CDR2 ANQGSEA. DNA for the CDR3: TGCAGCACCGACATCGGGACAGGGTCGCCCGAGCAGTACTTC. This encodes CSTDIGTGSPEQYF.

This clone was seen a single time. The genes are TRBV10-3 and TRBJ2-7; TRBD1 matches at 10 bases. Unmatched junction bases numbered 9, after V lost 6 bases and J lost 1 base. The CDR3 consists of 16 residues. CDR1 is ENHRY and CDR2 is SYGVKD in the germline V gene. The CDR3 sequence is CAIRGGRQGASYEQYF. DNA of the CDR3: TGTGCCATCAGGGGCGGGCGACAGGGGGCATCCTACGAGCAGTACTTC.

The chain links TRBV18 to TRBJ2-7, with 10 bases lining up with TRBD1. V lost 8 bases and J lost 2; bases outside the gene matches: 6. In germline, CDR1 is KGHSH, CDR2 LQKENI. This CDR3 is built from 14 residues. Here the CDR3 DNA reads TGTGCCAGCCTCGACAGGGGGCTTCCCTACGAGCAGTACTTC. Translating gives CASLDRGLPYEQYF.

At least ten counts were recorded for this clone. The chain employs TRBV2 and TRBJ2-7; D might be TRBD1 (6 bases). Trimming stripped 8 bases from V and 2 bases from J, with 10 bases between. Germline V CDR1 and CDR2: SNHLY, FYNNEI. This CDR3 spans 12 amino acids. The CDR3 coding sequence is TGTGCCAGCGACAGGTCCACCTACGAGCAGTACTTC. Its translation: CASDRSTYEQYF.

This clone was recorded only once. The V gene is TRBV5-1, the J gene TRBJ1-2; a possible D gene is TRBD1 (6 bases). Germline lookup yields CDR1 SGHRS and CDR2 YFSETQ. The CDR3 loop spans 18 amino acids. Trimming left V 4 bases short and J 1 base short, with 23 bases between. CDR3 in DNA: TGCGCCAGCAGCCAGGGACCTGCTTGGACAGCAATTAACTATGGCTACACCTTC. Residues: CASSQGPAWTAINYGYTF.

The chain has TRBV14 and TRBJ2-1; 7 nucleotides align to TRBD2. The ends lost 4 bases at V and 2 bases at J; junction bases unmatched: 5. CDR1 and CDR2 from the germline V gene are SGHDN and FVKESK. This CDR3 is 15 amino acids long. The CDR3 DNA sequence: TGTGCCAGCAGCCCCGGGGGGACTGCCTACAATGAGCAGTTCTTC. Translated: CASSPGGTAYNEQFF.

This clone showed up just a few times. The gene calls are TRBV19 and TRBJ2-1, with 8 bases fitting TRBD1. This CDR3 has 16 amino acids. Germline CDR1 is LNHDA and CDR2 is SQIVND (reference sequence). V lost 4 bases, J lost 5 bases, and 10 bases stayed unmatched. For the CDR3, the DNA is TGTGCCAGTAGTACCCGGACAGGGATGGGGCACAATGAGCAGTTCTTC. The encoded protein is CASSTRTGMGHNEQFF.

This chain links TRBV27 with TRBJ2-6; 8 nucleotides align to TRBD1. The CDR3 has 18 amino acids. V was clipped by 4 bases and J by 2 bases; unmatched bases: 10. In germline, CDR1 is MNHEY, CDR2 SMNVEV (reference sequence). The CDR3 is CASSYELPGGPGANVLTF. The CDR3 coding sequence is TGTGCCAGCAGTTACGAACTCCCAGGGGGCCCTGGGGCCAACGTCCTGACTTTC.

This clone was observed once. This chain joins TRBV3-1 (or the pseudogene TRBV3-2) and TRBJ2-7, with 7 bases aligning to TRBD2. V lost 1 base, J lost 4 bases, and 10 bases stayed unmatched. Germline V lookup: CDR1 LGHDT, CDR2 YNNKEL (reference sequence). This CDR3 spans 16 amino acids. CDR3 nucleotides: TGTGCCAGCAGCCAAGTCCTAGGGGAGGGCCAGTACGAGCAGTACTTC. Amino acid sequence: CASSQVLGEGQYEQYF.

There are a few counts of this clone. Here the CDR3 DNA reads TGTGCCAGCAGTTTATATGGGCATACCCGGAAGTCCCGAAACGAGCAGTACTTC. It translates to CASSLYGHTRKSRNEQYF. The chain links TRBV28 to TRBJ2-7; D unresolved. This CDR3 contains 18 residues. Trimming stripped 1 base from V and 5 bases from J, with 24 bases between. The germline V gene encodes CDR1 MDHEN and CDR2 SYDVKM.

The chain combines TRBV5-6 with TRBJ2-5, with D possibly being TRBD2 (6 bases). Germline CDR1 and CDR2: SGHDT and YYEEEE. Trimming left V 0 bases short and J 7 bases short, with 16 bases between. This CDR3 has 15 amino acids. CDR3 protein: CASSLVAGKGGTQYF. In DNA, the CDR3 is TGTGCCAGCAGCTTGGTAGCAGGGAAGGGAGGGACCCAGTACTTC.